The 27 T cell receptor beta chains in this list originate from one sample, sequenced in a study of CXCR3-negative and CXCR3-positive naive CD8 T cells. Study-wide findings and caveats: For CXCR3-positive naive cells, TRB CDR3s were more hydrophobic than those of CXCR3-negative naive cells.

5' RACE that incorporated UMI labels was used to prepare the TRB cDNA libraries. TCRdb reanalyzed the 5' RACE reads and collapses them to one entry per CDR3 protein, without DNA. Here the sample table reports under 9,000 distinct CDR3 sequences. Antigen specificity for these receptors is unknown. Sequenced material: naive CXCR3+ CD8+ T cells from blood. Documented subset: CD45RO-CCR7+CD27+CD95- naive CD8+ T cells expressing CXCR3 (TNR3+). Source of these receptors: a human donor in good health. Some clones in this sample may be carry-over from other donors' samples.

This chain links TRBV5-1 with TRBJ2-1. Germline V gene sequence: CDR1 SGHRS, CDR2 YFSETQ. The CDR3 sequence is 11 residues long. The CDR3 reads CASSLGHEQFF. The full variable domain, its missing parts supplied by reference TRBV5-1 and TRBJ2-1, is KAGVTQTPRYLIKTRGQQVTLSCSPISGHRSVSWYQQTPGQGLQFLFEYFSETQRNKGNFPGRFSGRQFSNSRSEMNVSTLELGDSALYLCASSLGHEQFFGPGTRLTVL.

This clonotype ranks as medium-sized in terms of frequency. CDR3 sequence reads: CSAVPEDRGTSDTQYF. V usage is TRBV20-1 and J usage is TRBJ2-3; TCRdb names TRBD1, which stays unverified in the absence of DNA. Germline CDR1 reads DFQATT; CDR2 reads SNEGSKA (reference sequence). CDR3 size: 16 residues.

By frequency, this clonotype is medium-sized (0.01 to 0.1%). This rearrangement joins TRBV5-1 to TRBJ2-3; TCRdb indicates TRBD2, and absent DNA this call remains unverified. Germline assignment: CDR1 SGHRS and CDR2 YFSETQ. The CDR3 is 17 amino acids. The CDR3 here is CASSLVVAGLLGDTQYF.

This clonotype ranks as medium-sized in terms of frequency. The rearrangement uses TRBV29-1 and TRBJ2-7. Germline CDR1 is SQVTM and CDR2 is ANQGSEA. This CDR3 has 12 amino acids. The CDR3 spells CSVEDWSYEQYF.

This rearrangement joins TRBV2 to TRBJ1-4; TCRdb's D gene call, TRBD1, goes unchecked for lack of DNA. Germline V lookup: CDR1 SNHLY, CDR2 FYNNEI. The CDR3 covers 15 residues. This chain's CDR3 is CASVDRPATNEKLFF.

This clonotype registers medium-sized by frequency. This sequence joins TRBV5-1 and TRBJ2-7. Germline CDR1 and CDR2: SGHRS and YFSETQ. The length of the CDR3 is 14 residues. The CDR3 loop reads CASSLDGTPYEQYF. The entire variable domain, with the rest obtained from reference TRBV5-1 and TRBJ2-7, is as follows: KAGVTQTPRYLIKTRGQQVTLSCSPISGHRSVSWYQQTPGQGLQFLFEYFSETQRNKGNFPGRFSGRQFSNSRSEMNVSTLELGDSALYLCASSLDGTPYEQYFGPGTRLTVT.

The chain employs TRBV19 and TRBJ2-7. The CDR3 is 14 amino acids. In germline, CDR1 is LNHDA, CDR2 SQIVND (reference sequence). This chain's CDR3 is CASSIDGGSYEQYF.

V is TRBV19 and J is TRBJ1-2; the TCRdb call, TRBD1, lacks DNA for checking. CDR1 LNHDA and CDR2 SQIVND come from the germline V gene (reference sequence). The CDR3 spans 13 residues. The CDR3 reads CASQGEPNYGYTF. The whole variable domain, filled in from reference TRBV19 and TRBJ1-2, reads DGGITQSPKYLFRKEGQNVTLSCEQNLNHDAMYWYRQDPGQGLRLIYYSQIVNDFQKGDIAEGYSVSREKKESFPLTVTSAQKNPTAFYLCASQGEPNYGYTFGSGTRLTVV.

Frequency places this clonotype as medium-sized. The chain is built from TRBV29-1 and TRBJ2-1; TCRdb's D call of TRBD1 is untestable without DNA. Per the germline V gene, CDR1 is SQVTM and CDR2 is ANQGSEA. The CDR3 is made up of 16 amino acids. The CDR3 region is CSVEGLDRGAYNEQFF.

This chain uses TRBV19 with TRBJ1-5; TCRdb designates TRBD1, a call that cannot be tested without DNA. There are 14 residues in the CDR3. Germline CDR1 is LNHDA and CDR2 is SQIVND (reference sequence). The CDR3: CASSPTPGNQPQHF. The variable domain in full, completed from reference TRBV19 and TRBJ1-5, reads DGGITQSPKYLFRKEGQNVTLSCEQNLNHDAMYWYRQDPGQGLRLIYYSQIVNDFQKGDIAEGYSVSREKKESFPLTVTSAQKNPTAFYLCASSPTPGNQPQHFGDGTRLSIL.

This clonotype is medium-sized by frequency. The genes are TRBV29-1 and TRBJ1-5. The CDR3 is 14 amino acids. CDR1 and CDR2 (germline): SQVTM, ANQGSEA. CDR3 sequence reads: CSAERRLCNQPQHF.

The rearrangement links TRBV2 to TRBJ2-1; TCRdb's D gene call, TRBD2, goes unchecked for lack of DNA. The germline V gene encodes CDR1 SNHLY and CDR2 FYNNEI. This CDR3 has 16 amino acids. The CDR3 here is CASIGTSGRRNNEQFF.

This clonotype shows up as medium-sized by frequency. The rearrangement joins TRBV6-6 to TRBJ1-1; TCRdb gives TRBD1 as the D gene, but with no DNA this cannot be confirmed. This CDR3 contains 13 residues. Per the germline V gene, CDR1 is MNHNY and CDR2 is SVGAGI (reference sequence). CDR3 protein: CASSWTGDTEAFF.

Considering frequency, this clonotype is medium-sized. The chain recombines TRBV7-6 with TRBJ2-7; absent DNA, TCRdb's TRBD2 call cannot be checked. The CDR3 has 19 amino acids. Germline V CDR1 and CDR2: SGHVS, FNYEAQ. The CDR3 spells CASRPREDGSSGRIYEQYF.

J is TRBJ2-3 and V is TRBV5-6; the D gene TCRdb calls, TRBD1, cannot be checked with no DNA. The CDR3 is 14 residues long. Germline V lookup: CDR1 SGHDT, CDR2 YYEEEE. The CDR3 protein is CASSFETGKNTQYF.

The chain joins TRBV12-3 or TRBV12-4 to TRBJ2-1; lacking DNA, the TRBD2 call made by TCRdb goes unchecked. This CDR3 spans 13 amino acids. The CDR3 region is CALGRGGPLEQFF.

V gene TRBV15 combines with J gene TRBJ2-1; without DNA, the TCRdb call of TRBD2 cannot be checked. Germline V gene sequence: CDR1 LNHNV, CDR2 YYDKDF (reference sequence). This CDR3 has 15 amino acids. CDR3 amino acids: CATSRLLAGGDEQFF.

Judged by frequency, this clonotype is medium-sized (0.01 to 0.1%). The chain combines TRBV29-1 with TRBJ1-1; TCRdb indicates TRBD1, and absent DNA this call remains unverified. The CDR3 totals 15 residues. The V gene's germline CDR1 is SQVTM and CDR2 ANQGSEA. CDR3 residues: CSVKPTGDMNTEAFF.

By frequency, this clonotype registers medium-sized (0.01 to 0.1%). The chain employs TRBV6-5 and TRBJ2-7. CDR1 and CDR2 (germline): MNHEY, SVGAGI. The CDR3 is 14 residues long. CDR3 sequence reads: CASSYSPESYEQYF.

The chain employs TRBV28 and TRBJ2-7; TCRdb picks TRBD2, but there is no DNA to check that call. Germline values: CDR1 MDHEN, CDR2 SYDVKM. The CDR3 contains 13 residues. CDR3 region: CASSIVAGYEQYF.

By frequency, this clonotype registers medium-sized. CDR3 sequence reads: CSVVRGLRDTQYF. The genes are TRBV29-1 and TRBJ2-3; the TCRdb call, TRBD1, lacks DNA for checking. The CDR3 runs to 13 residues. The germline gives CDR1 SQVTM, CDR2 ANQGSEA.

The rearrangement joins TRBV19 to TRBJ2-1. The germline V gene encodes CDR1 LNHDA and CDR2 SQIVND (reference sequence). CDR3 length: 13 residues. CDR3 residues: CASTPSSYNEQFF.

The chain combines TRBV7-9 with TRBJ2-5; without DNA, the TCRdb call of TRBD1 cannot be checked. The CDR3 totals 13 residues. Germline values: CDR1 SEHNR, CDR2 FQNEAQ (reference sequence). The CDR3 region is CASSLGPGKTQYF.

The chain is built from TRBV29-1 and TRBJ2-3. The CDR3 spans 15 residues. The germline CDR1 and CDR2 sequences are SQVTM and ANQGSEA. This chain's CDR3 is CSTSAVGSSTDTQYF.

Frequency places this clonotype as medium-sized. Here the CDR3 reads CASSLLAGAPDTQYF. This rearrangement joins TRBV5-1 to TRBJ2-3; checking the TCRdb D call of TRBD2 is not possible without DNA. This CDR3 contains 15 residues. Per germline, CDR1 SGHRS and CDR2 YFSETQ.

The chain recombines TRBV5-1 with TRBJ2-7; the TCRdb call, TRBD1, lacks DNA for checking. Per the germline V gene, CDR1 is SGHRS and CDR2 is YFSETQ. This CDR3 is 14 amino acids long. CDR3 region: CASSLGQGEDEQYF.

The chain uses TRBV20-1 and TRBJ1-1; the TCRdb call, TRBD1, lacks DNA for checking. The CDR3 is made up of 13 amino acids. CDR1 and CDR2 from the germline V gene are DFQATT and SNEGSKA (reference sequence). The CDR3 sequence is CSAWTRRNTEAFF.